These 29 T cell receptor beta chains originate from one sample sequenced in a study of blood T cell repertoires in COVID-19. Some clones are missing from TCRdb's copy, which holds only in-frame ones; the method was immunoSEQ multiplex PCR. This sample has a few hundred thousand clones; about 90% occur once, and the top ten carry 1.5% to 2%. Sequencing was done on a sample of PBMCs or T cells enriched from blood (not recorded which). These receptor sequences come from a woman between 25 and 40 years old who had recovered from COVID-19.

The V call is TRBV7-2, the J call TRBJ2-5, with TRBD2 identical over 9 bases. The ends lost 1 base at V and 2 bases at J; junction bases unmatched: 5. This CDR3 has 16 residues. Germline V CDR1 and CDR2: SGHTA, FQGNSA. The CDR3 spells CASSLDGRGGQETQYF. The CDR3 coding sequence is TGTGCCAGCAGCTTAGATGGGCGGGGGGGGCAAGAGACCCAGTACTTC.

This clone has a handful of counts. V is TRBV9 and J is TRBJ1-5; D is undetermined. Germline CDR1 SGDLS, CDR2 YYNGEE. The CDR3 sequence is 14 residues long. V was shortened by 4 bases and J by 3 bases, with 11 bases between the two germline ends. CDR3 sequence reads: CASSRGPVNQPQHF. The DNA of the CDR3 is TGTGCCAGCAGCAGAGGTCCCGTCAATCAGCCCCAGCATTTT. The full variable domain, in which reference TRBV9 and TRBJ1-5 provide the parts outside the CDR3, is DSGVTQTPKHLITATGQRVTLRCSPRSGDLSVYWYQQSLDQGLQFLIQYYNGEERAKGNILERFSAQQFPDLHSELNLSSLELGDSALYFCASSRGPVNQPQHFGDGTRLSIL.

This chain joins TRBV19 and TRBJ1-5; D is possibly TRBD1 (5 bases). The CDR3 contains 13 residues. From germline, CDR1 is LNHDA and CDR2 SQIVND (reference sequence). The CDR3 protein is CAPPGGIDQPQHF. The CDR3 coding sequence is TGTGCTCCCCCTGGGGGGATCGATCAGCCCCAGCATTTT.

This clone was counted once. The V call is TRBV28, the J call TRBJ2-1, with 8 bases lining up with TRBD2. V gave up 6 bases and J gave up 9 bases; unmatched junction bases: 13. This CDR3 region has 15 residues. CDR1 is MDHEN and CDR2 is SYDVKM in the germline V gene. The CDR3 nucleotides are TGTGCCAGCAGCCCCGGGACTAGTACTTTAGGTGAGCAGTTCTTC. Protein: CASSPGTSTLGEQFF. Complete variable domain (other parts from reference TRBV28 and TRBJ2-1): DVKVTQSSRYLVKRTGEKVFLECVQDMDHENMFWYRQDPGLGLRLIYFSYDVKMKEKGDIPEGYSVSREKKERFSLILESASTNQTSMYLCASSPGTSTLGEQFFGPGTRLTVL.

The rearrangement joins TRBV5-1 to TRBJ1-2; D is unresolved. The CDR3 has 11 amino acids. Per the germline V gene, CDR1 is SGHRS and CDR2 is YFSETQ. The V end was cut by 7 bases, the J end by 14 bases, with 18 bases between. The CDR3 here is CASPAPSAGTF. CDR3 DNA sequence: TGCGCCAGCCCCGCCCCCTCGGCGGGGACCTTC.

The CDR3 loop reads CASTSRAGSGGNNEQFF. The CDR3 DNA reads TGTGCCAGCACCTCAAGGGCCGGGAGCGGGGGGAACAATGAGCAGTTCTTC. The genes are TRBV7-9 and TRBJ2-1; the match to TRBD2 covers 9 bases. This CDR3 has 17 amino acids. The junction had 15 bases not matched to a gene; V was cut back by 7 bases and J by 5 bases. Germline values: CDR1 SEHNR, CDR2 FQNEAQ (reference sequence).

The DNA for the CDR3 is TGTGCCAGCAGTTCTTACGGGGGTAGCAATCAGCCCCAGCATTTT. Translated: CASSSYGGSNQPQHF. This sequence joins TRBV27 and TRBJ1-5; tentative D call: TRBD1 (5 bases). V shed 4 bases and J shed 0 bases, with 10 bases lying between them. The length of the CDR3 is 15 residues. The germline gives CDR1 MNHEY, CDR2 SMNVEV (reference sequence).

The rearrangement uses TRBV4-2 and TRBJ2-7, with a possible D match to TRBD2 (5 bases). CDR1 and CDR2 (germline): LGHNA, YNFKEQ. Trimming stripped 0 bases from V and 3 bases from J, with 12 bases between. This CDR3 spans 15 amino acids. The CDR3 nucleotides are TGTGCCAGCAGCCAAGATCTGAGCGGCAGCTACGAGCAGTACTTC. Translated, it gives CASSQDLSGSYEQYF.

The chain uses TRBV4-1 and TRBJ1-3, with TRBD1 matching 7 bases. In germline, CDR1 is MGHRA, CDR2 YSYEKL. Germline trimming cut 4 bases from V and 4 bases from J; bases unmatched to any gene: 13. The CDR3 is 17 amino acids. CDR3 protein: CASSPTSTGPGGNTIYF. CDR3 DNA sequence: TGCGCCAGCAGCCCCACCTCGACAGGGCCCGGCGGAAACACCATATATTTT.

This rearrangement joins TRBV5-8 to TRBJ1-5; D might be TRBD1 (6 bases). This CDR3 is 15 amino acids long. Looked up from germline, CDR1 is SGHTS and CDR2 is YDEGEE. Trimming removed 2 bases from V and 6 bases from J, with 15 bases in between. CDR3: CASSFAQGRGQPQHF. The DNA for the CDR3 is TGTGCCAGCAGCTTCGCACAGGGTAGGGGTCAGCCCCAGCATTTT.

The chain uses TRBV30 and TRBJ1-1; 7 nucleotides agree with TRBD1. CDR3 size: 8 residues. The V gene end was trimmed by 8 bases and the J gene end by 13 bases; junction bases not matched to a gene: 4. Germline assignment: CDR1 GTSNPN and CDR2 SVGIG (reference sequence). The CDR3 loop is CARAGGFF. The CDR3 DNA reads as TGTGCCCGGGCAGGGGGTTTCTTT.

The chain carries TRBV27 and TRBJ2-5, with D possibly TRBD1 on 6 matching bases. CDR3 length: 14 amino acids. From germline, CDR1 is MNHEY and CDR2 SMNVEV (reference sequence). Between the trimmed V and J ends, which lost 3 bases and 3 bases, there was a span of 11 bases. The CDR3 coding sequence is TGTGCCAGCAGTTTCTGGACAGACAAAGAGACCCAGTACTTC. Translation gives CASSFWTDKETQYF.

This chain uses TRBV24-1 with TRBJ2-7; possibly TRBD2 for D (6 bases). The CDR3 covers 15 residues. CDR1 KGHDR and CDR2 SFDVKD come from the germline V gene. With 8 bases removed from V and 0 bases from J, the gap between germline ends came to 16 bases. This CDR3 is CATNGRDRSSYEQYF. The CDR3 region has the DNA TGTGCCACCAATGGGCGGGATAGGAGCTCCTACGAGCAGTACTTC.

This sequence joins TRBV7-9 and TRBJ2-7; TRBD1 agrees at 8 bases. Germline V gene data show CDR1 as SEHNR and CDR2 as FQNEAQ (reference sequence). The length of the CDR3 is 14 residues. The V and J ends lost 5 bases and 4 bases, in that order; junction bases with no gene match: 7. The CDR3 coding sequence is TGTGCCAGCAGCCAAGGACAGGGACGATACGAGCAGTACTTC. Translated: CASSQGQGRYEQYF.

The rearrangement uses TRBV4-2 and TRBJ1-4; 7 nucleotides agree with TRBD1. After removal of 6 bases from V and 7 bases from J, the junction contained 8 bases not matched to a gene. This CDR3 spans 14 amino acids. The V gene's germline CDR1 is LGHNA and CDR2 YNFKEQ. The CDR3 DNA sequence: TGTGCCAGCAGACGACAGGGTGCTTCTGAAAAACTGTTTTTT. Its protein is CASRRQGASEKLFF.

This rearrangement joins TRBV19 to TRBJ2-2, with D uncertain. The V gene lost 1 base and the J gene lost 6 bases, with 9 bases spanning the gap. Per the germline V gene, CDR1 is LNHDA and CDR2 is SQIVND (reference sequence). The CDR3 sequence is 14 residues long. CDR3 sequence reads: CASSIARGAGELFF. The CDR3 DNA reads as TGTGCCAGTAGTATAGCCCGCGGCGCCGGGGAGCTGTTTTTT. The whole variable domain, filled in from reference TRBV19 and TRBJ2-2, reads DGGITQSPKYLFRKEGQNVTLSCEQNLNHDAMYWYRQDPGQGLRLIYYSQIVNDFQKGDIAEGYSVSREKKESFPLTVTSAQKNPTAFYLCASSIARGAGELFFGEGSRLTVL.

The chain joins TRBV7-9 to TRBJ2-1; 15 bases match TRBD2. Germline loops: CDR1 SEHNR, CDR2 FQNEAQ (reference sequence). After removal of 5 bases from V and 6 bases from J, the junction contained 8 bases not matched to a gene. CDR3 length: 17 amino acids. The CDR3 region has the DNA TGTGCCAGCAGCCCAGGAAGGACTAGCGGGGGGGCCAATGAGCAGTTCTTC. Amino acids: CASSPGRTSGGANEQFF.

V usage is TRBV18 and J usage is TRBJ1-1, with D possibly being TRBD1 (5 bases). V was trimmed by 1 base and J by 11 bases, leaving 17 bases between them. The CDR3 is made up of 14 amino acids. Per germline, CDR1 KGHSH and CDR2 LQKENI. Here the CDR3 reads CASSPQQDQAAAFF. The CDR3 bases are TGTGCCAGCTCACCACAACAGGACCAGGCCGCCGCTTTCTTT.

The chain couples TRBV28 to TRBJ1-2; D gene ambiguous. The CDR3 is 13 residues long. V gave up 7 bases and J gave up 4 bases, with 13 bases separating them. The germline gives CDR1 MDHEN, CDR2 SYDVKM. The CDR3 DNA is TGTGCCAGCACGCCCCGCTCCAGCTATGGCTACACCTTC. Translation: CASTPRSSYGYTF.

This clone has a handful of counts. CDR3 sequence: CASGTSWPPYEQYF. The CDR3 DNA reads as TGTGCCAGCGGGACTAGCTGGCCCCCCTACGAGCAGTACTTC. The chain links TRBV19 to TRBJ2-7; 9 positions agree with TRBD2. The CDR3 spans 14 residues. Trimming removed 9 bases from V and 2 bases from J; junction bases left unmatched: 8. Looked up from germline, CDR1 is LNHDA and CDR2 is SQIVND (reference sequence).

This sequence joins TRBV28 and TRBJ2-1, with TRBD2 matching 14 bases. J lost 9 bases, V lost 6 bases, and 7 bases had no gene match. The germline gives CDR1 MDHEN, CDR2 SYDVKM. The CDR3 is made up of 15 amino acids. The chain's CDR3 is CASSPGLAGVFEQFF. The CDR3 DNA sequence: TGTGCCAGCAGCCCGGGACTAGCGGGAGTTTTTGAGCAGTTCTTC.

This chain connects TRBV11-2 to TRBJ2-3; D might be TRBD1 (5 bases). The CDR3 runs to 14 residues. Trimming removed 1 base at V and 6 bases at J, with 11 bases between. Germline CDR1 reads SGHAT; CDR2 reads FQNNGV. The CDR3 reads CASSLARALDTQYF. The CDR3, as DNA: TGTGCCAGCAGCTTAGCCAGGGCTTTGGATACGCAGTATTTT.

The chain recombines TRBV7-9 with TRBJ1-1; a weak D match, TRBD1 (5 bases). The CDR3 runs 14 residues. V lost 3 bases to trimming and J lost 4 bases, with 12 bases between them. In germline, CDR1 is SEHNR, CDR2 FQNEAQ (reference sequence). The CDR3 region has the DNA TGTGCCAGCAGCTTGAGGGGCGGGGGCACTGAAGCTTTCTTT. Residues: CASSLRGGGTEAFF.

The chain has TRBV9 and TRBJ1-6; weak D call: TRBD1 (5 bases). Between the trimmed V and J ends, which lost 3 bases and 11 bases, there was a span of 12 bases. This CDR3 is 13 amino acids long. Germline V lookup: CDR1 SGDLS, CDR2 YYNGEE. The CDR3 DNA reads TGTGCCAGCAGCGGGATTAAAGGGGCACCCCTCCACTTT. This encodes CASSGIKGAPLHF.

In this sample, this clone turned up once. The rearrangement links TRBV6-5 to TRBJ1-3; 9 bases agree with TRBD1. After removal of 4 bases from V and 4 bases from J, the junction contained 5 bases not matched to a gene. This CDR3 spans 15 amino acids. CDR1 is MNHEY and CDR2 is SVGAGI in the germline V gene. This CDR3 is CASSSTGGEGNTIYF. The CDR3 coding sequence is TGTGCCAGCAGTTCTACAGGGGGCGAAGGAAACACCATATATTTT.

The chain links TRBV30 to TRBJ2-1; D unclear. CDR1 and CDR2 from the germline V gene are GTSNPN and SVGIG (reference sequence). The V gene lost 0 bases and the J gene lost 11 bases, with 11 bases spanning the gap. The CDR3 covers 12 residues. CDR3 residues: CAWSVTGDQQFF. As DNA, the CDR3 is TGTGCCTGGAGTGTAACGGGTGATCAGCAGTTCTTC.

The chain is built from TRBV5-1 and TRBJ2-7; TRBD2 might be the D (6 bases). CDR1 SGHRS and CDR2 YFSETQ come from the germline V gene. This CDR3 is built from 14 residues. V was pared by 4 bases and J by 3 bases, with 14 bases between. For the CDR3, the DNA is TGCGCCAGCAGCCAGAGGGACTTAAACTACGAGCAGTACTTC. Translating gives CASSQRDLNYEQYF.

The rearrangement links TRBV5-8 to TRBJ2-5; D is possibly TRBD1 (7 bases). The CDR3 is 15 amino acids. Trimming left V 4 bases short and J 7 bases short, with 20 bases between. Looked up from germline, CDR1 is SGHTS and CDR2 is YDEGEE. CDR3 DNA sequence: TGTGCCAGCAGCATCTGGACAGGTTGGGAGGCGACCCAGTACTTC. This translates into CASSIWTGWEATQYF.

This clone was seen a handful of times. The chain is built from TRBV4-1 and TRBJ2-5; 8 positions match TRBD2. This CDR3 has 18 residues. The junction had 17 bases not matched to a gene; V was cut back by 6 bases and J by 2 bases. From germline, CDR1 is MGHRA and CDR2 YSYEKL. This chain's CDR3 is CASRASGGGPSSQETQYF. CDR3 in DNA: TGCGCCAGCAGGGCTTCGGGCGGGGGGCCCTCCAGTCAAGAGACCCAGTACTTC.